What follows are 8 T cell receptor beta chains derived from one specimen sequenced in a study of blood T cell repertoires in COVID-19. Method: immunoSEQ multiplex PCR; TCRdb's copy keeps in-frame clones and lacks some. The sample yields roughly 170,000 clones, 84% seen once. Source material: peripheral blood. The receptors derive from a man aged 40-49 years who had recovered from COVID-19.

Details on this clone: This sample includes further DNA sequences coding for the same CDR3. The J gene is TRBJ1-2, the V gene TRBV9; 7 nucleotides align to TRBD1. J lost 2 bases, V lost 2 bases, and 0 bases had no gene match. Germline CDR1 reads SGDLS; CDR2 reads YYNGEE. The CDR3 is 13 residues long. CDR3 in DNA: TGTGCCAGCAGCGTGACAGGGAACTATGGCTACACCTTC. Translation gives CASSVTGNYGYTF.

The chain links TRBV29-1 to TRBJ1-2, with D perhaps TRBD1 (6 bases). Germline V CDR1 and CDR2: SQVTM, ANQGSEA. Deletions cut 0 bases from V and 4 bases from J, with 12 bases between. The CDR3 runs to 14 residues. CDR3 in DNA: TGCAGCGTTGAAGATAGGAACAGGGCCTATGGCTACACCTTC. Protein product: CSVEDRNRAYGYTF.

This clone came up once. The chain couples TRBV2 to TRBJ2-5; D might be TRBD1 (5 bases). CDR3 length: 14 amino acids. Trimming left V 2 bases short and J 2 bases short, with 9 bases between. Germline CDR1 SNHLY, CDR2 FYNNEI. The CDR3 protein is CASSELRQQETQYF. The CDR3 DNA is TGTGCCAGCAGTGAACTGAGACAGCAAGAGACCCAGTACTTC. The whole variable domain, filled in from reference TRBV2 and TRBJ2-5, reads EPEVTQTPSHQVTQMGQEVILRCVPISNHLYFYWYRQILGQKVEFLVSFYNNEISEKSEIFDDQFSVERPDGSNFTLKIRSTKLEDSAMYFCASSELRQQETQYFGPGTRLLVL.

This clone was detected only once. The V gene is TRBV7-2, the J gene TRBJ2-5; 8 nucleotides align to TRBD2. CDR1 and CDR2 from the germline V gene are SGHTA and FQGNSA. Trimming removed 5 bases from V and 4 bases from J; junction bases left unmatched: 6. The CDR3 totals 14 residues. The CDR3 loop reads CASSPRLARETQYF. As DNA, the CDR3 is TGTGCCAGCAGCCCAAGACTAGCGAGAGAGACCCAGTACTTC.

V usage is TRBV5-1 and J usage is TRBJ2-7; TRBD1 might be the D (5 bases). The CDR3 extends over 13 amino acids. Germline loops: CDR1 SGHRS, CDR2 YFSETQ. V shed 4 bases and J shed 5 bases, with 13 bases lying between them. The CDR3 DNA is TGCGCCAGCAGCGCCCAGGGTTTCGACGAGCAGTACTTC. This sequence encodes CASSAQGFDEQYF.

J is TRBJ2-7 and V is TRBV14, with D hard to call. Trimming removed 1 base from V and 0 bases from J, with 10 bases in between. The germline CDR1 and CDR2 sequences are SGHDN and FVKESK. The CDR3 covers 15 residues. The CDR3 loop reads CASSQVASHSYEQYF. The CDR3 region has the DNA TGTGCCAGCAGCCAAGTCGCGTCTCACTCCTACGAGCAGTACTTC.

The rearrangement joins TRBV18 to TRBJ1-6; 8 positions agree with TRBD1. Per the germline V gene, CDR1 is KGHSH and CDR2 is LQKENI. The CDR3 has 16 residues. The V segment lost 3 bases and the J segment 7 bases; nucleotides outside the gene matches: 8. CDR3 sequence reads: CASSPADRGDNSPLHF. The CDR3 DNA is TGTGCCAGCTCACCCGCCGACAGGGGTGACAATTCACCCCTCCACTTT.

The CDR3: CAVRAPVGAPLHF. In nucleotides, the CDR3 is TGTGCCGTGCGGGCCCCGGTCGGGGCACCCCTCCACTTT. V usage is TRBV27 and J usage is TRBJ1-6, with D hard to call. CDR1 is MNHEY and CDR2 is SMNVEV in the germline V gene (reference sequence). The CDR3 has 13 amino acids. V lost 11 bases to trimming and J lost 11 bases, with 19 bases between them.